These 16 T cell receptor beta chains were all obtained from the same sample, sequenced in a study of OX40 agonist ivuxolimab in advanced cancers. TCRdb's table, derived via immunoSEQ multiplex PCR, lists solely in-frame clones and lacks some. The sample records under 80,000 clones, 88% being singletons. The starting material was CD4+ or CD8+ T cells sorted from blood, obtained in a trial of the OX40 agonist ivuxolimab. The receptors were gathered from an adult with an advanced solid tumor such as melanoma, head and neck, liver or kidney cancer.

This chain connects TRBV19 to TRBJ1-2; 10 bases align to TRBD1. The CDR3 loop spans 16 amino acids. Unmatched junction bases numbered 14, after V lost 5 bases and J lost 8 bases. Germline CDR1 LNHDA, CDR2 SQIVND (reference sequence). The CDR3 region is CASSFSMAGTGDGYTF. The CDR3 bases are TGTGCCAGTAGTTTCAGTATGGCCGGGACAGGGGACGGCTACACCTTC.

The chain uses TRBV19 and TRBJ1-2; D possibly corresponds to TRBD1 (5 bases). Trimming stripped 5 bases from V and 4 bases from J, with 14 bases between. CDR1 is LNHDA and CDR2 is SQIVND in the germline V gene (reference sequence). This CDR3 spans 14 amino acids. CDR3 region: CASSATGTAYGYTF. CDR3 bases: TGTGCCAGTAGTGCGACCGGGACGGCCTATGGCTACACCTTC.

The J gene is TRBJ1-5, the V gene TRBV15; 7 bases are a match to TRBD1. CDR3 length: 18 amino acids. The germline V gene encodes CDR1 LNHNV and CDR2 YYDKDF (reference sequence). The V gene end was trimmed by 0 bases and the J gene end by 2 bases; junction bases not matched to a gene: 10. As DNA, the CDR3 is TGTGCCACCAGCAGAGAGAGACGAGGACAGGTCGGCAATCAGCCCCAGCATTTT. It yields the protein CATSRERRGQVGNQPQHF.

This chain connects TRBV4-3 to TRBJ2-3, with 7 positions matching TRBD2. CDR1 and CDR2 from the germline V gene are LGHNA and YSLEER. Trimming removed 0 bases from V and 4 bases from J; junction bases left unmatched: 1. CDR3 size: 14 residues. CDR3 region: CASSQDAGADTQYF. In DNA form, the CDR3 reads TGCGCCAGCAGCCAAGATGCGGGAGCAGATACGCAGTATTTT.

The V call is TRBV7-9, the J call TRBJ2-2; a possible D gene is TRBD1 (5 bases). Trimming stripped 5 bases from V and 2 bases from J, with 9 bases between. The CDR3 runs 14 residues. Germline V lookup: CDR1 SEHNR, CDR2 FQNEAQ (reference sequence). Here the CDR3 reads CASSPGQNTGELFF. The CDR3 DNA sequence: TGTGCCAGCAGCCCAGGGCAAAACACCGGGGAGCTGTTTTTT.

This chain connects TRBV15 to TRBJ2-7; 7 nucleotides align to TRBD1. The trim removed 0 bases at V and 1 base at J, leaving 3 bases unmatched. Germline V CDR1 and CDR2: LNHNV, YYDKDF (reference sequence). This CDR3 has 15 residues. CDR3 loop: CATSRDVRGSYEQYF. CDR3 in DNA: TGTGCCACCAGCAGAGATGTCAGGGGGTCCTACGAGCAGTACTTC.

The rearrangement joins TRBV18 to TRBJ2-7; weak D call: TRBD1 (5 bases). Trimming removed 3 bases at V and 3 bases at J, with 9 bases between. Germline lookup yields CDR1 KGHSH and CDR2 LQKENI. The CDR3 extends over 13 amino acids. CDR3 DNA sequence: TGTGCCAGCTCACCTGGGGCAGTCTACGAGCAGTACTTC. It encodes CASSPGAVYEQYF.

The V and J genes are TRBV28 and TRBJ2-1; 9 bases align to TRBD2. The germline gives CDR1 MDHEN, CDR2 SYDVKM. There are 13 residues in the CDR3. The J segment lost 6 bases and the V segment lost 8 bases, leaving 5 bases of the junction unmatched. CDR3 DNA sequence: TGTGCCAGCGGGACTAGCATCGTCAATGAGCAGTTCTTC. Its translation is CASGTSIVNEQFF.

This chain links TRBV28 with TRBJ2-7; perhaps TRBD2 as D (8 bases). With 7 bases removed from V and 4 bases from J, the gap between germline ends came to 20 bases. Germline-derived CDR1 and CDR2 are MDHEN and SYDVKM. The CDR3 is 15 amino acids. Written as DNA, the CDR3 is TGTGCCAGCACCAGGGGGGGGCGGGAGGTATACGAGCAGTACTTC. Translation gives CASTRGGREVYEQYF.

The chain is built from TRBV4-1 and TRBJ2-1; 11 positions agree with TRBD2. The CDR3 covers 15 residues. Germline lookup yields CDR1 MGHRA and CDR2 YSYEKL. J gave up 5 bases and V 3 bases, and 3 bases lay outside the gene matches. The CDR3 is CASSQRLAGNNEQFF. The DNA for the CDR3 is TGCGCCAGCAGCCAGAGACTAGCGGGAAACAATGAGCAGTTCTTC.

V gene TRBV28 combines with J gene TRBJ1-5; TRBD1 matches 8 bases. The CDR3 is made up of 15 amino acids. V was pared by 3 bases and J by 3 bases, with 4 bases of the junction left unmatched. Germline CDR1 is MDHEN and CDR2 is SYDVKM. CDR3 in amino acids: CASSLVQGVNQPQHF. The CDR3 DNA reads as TGTGCCAGCAGTTTGGTACAGGGGGTCAATCAGCCCCAGCATTTT.

This clone has only one observation. This chain links TRBV28 with TRBJ1-5, with a weak D call TRBD1 (5 bases). The ends were cut back, 2 bases at V and 7 bases at J, with 12 bases in the middle. Germline V lookup: CDR1 MDHEN, CDR2 SYDVKM. CDR3 size: 14 residues. In DNA, the CDR3 is TGTGCCAGCAGTTTAACGTCAGGGCGGCAGCCCCAGCATTTT. This codes for CASSLTSGRQPQHF.

This chain links TRBV18 with TRBJ2-1; TRBD1 agrees at 8 bases. Trimming at V came to 1 base and at J to 8 bases, leaving 7 bases not matched to a gene. This CDR3 is 15 amino acids long. CDR1 is KGHSH, CDR2 LQKENI, per germline. This CDR3 reads CASSPLWTGLDEQFF. The CDR3 DNA follows: TGTGCCAGCTCACCACTCTGGACAGGGCTTGATGAGCAGTTCTTC.

The V and J genes are TRBV6-6 and TRBJ1-2; D might be TRBD1 (5 bases). Germline CDR1 is MNHNY and CDR2 is SVGAGI (reference sequence). Trimming left V 6 bases short and J 4 bases short, with 6 bases between. This CDR3 spans 11 amino acids. The CDR3 DNA follows: TGTGCCAGCAGGGGGGGCTATGGCTACACCTTC. Amino acids: CASRGGYGYTF.

V gene TRBV9 combines with J gene TRBJ2-3, with TRBD2 matching over 8 bases. V lost 1 base to trimming and J lost 4 bases; unmatched junction nucleotides: 11. The CDR3 extends over 17 amino acids. Per the germline V gene, CDR1 is SGDLS and CDR2 is YYNGEE. The CDR3 coding sequence is TGTGCCAGCAGCGTACGGGGGGGCGCCGGCGGAGCAGATACGCAGTATTTT. Its protein product is CASSVRGGAGGADTQYF.

The chain uses TRBV4-2 and TRBJ2-1, with 10 bases aligning to TRBD2. V shed 3 bases and J 9 bases; nucleotides not matched to a gene: 5. The CDR3 covers 14 residues. Germline lookup yields CDR1 LGHNA and CDR2 YNFKEQ. The CDR3 bases are TGTGCCAGCAGCCAGCAGCGGGAGGGCTCTGAGCAGTTCTTC. It is translated as CASSQQREGSEQFF.